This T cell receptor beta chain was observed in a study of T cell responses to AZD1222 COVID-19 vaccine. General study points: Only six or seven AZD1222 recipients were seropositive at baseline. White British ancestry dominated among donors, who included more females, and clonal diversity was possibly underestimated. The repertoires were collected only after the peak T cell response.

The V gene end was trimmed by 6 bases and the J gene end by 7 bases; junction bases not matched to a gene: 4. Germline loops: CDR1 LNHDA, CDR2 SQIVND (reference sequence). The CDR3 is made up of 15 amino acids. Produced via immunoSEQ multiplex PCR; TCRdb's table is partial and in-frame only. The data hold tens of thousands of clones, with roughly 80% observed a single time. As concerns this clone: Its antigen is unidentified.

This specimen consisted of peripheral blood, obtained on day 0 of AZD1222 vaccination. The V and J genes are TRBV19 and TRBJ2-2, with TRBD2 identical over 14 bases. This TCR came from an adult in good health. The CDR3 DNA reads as TGTGCCAGTAGCTCGGGACTAGCGGGGGACGGGGAGCTGTTTTTT. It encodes CASSSGLAGDGELFF.